This T cell receptor beta chain was recorded in a study of T cell responses to AZD1222 COVID-19 vaccine. Germline CDR1 and CDR2: SGDLS and YYNGEE. Trimming took 4 bases from V and 6 from J, leaving 21 bases between them. The CDR3 totals 16 residues. As to this clone: What it binds is not known.

The study's findings and limits: Sampling that yielded the repertoires occurred only after the peak T cell response. Breadth and depth of Spike-specific TCRs rose after two AZD1222 doses. Spike-wide vaccine-associated CD4 TCRs dominated at 160-218 and 743-854. White British people made up most donors, females outnumbered males, and clonal diversity was possibly underestimated.

Profiled with immunoSEQ multiplex PCR; TCRdb holds only in-frame clones, not every one. The sample yields roughly 130,000 clones, 80% to 90% seen once. The material was peripheral blood, obtained on day 0 of AZD1222 vaccination. This TCR came from an adult in good health. V and J are TRBV9 and TRBJ2-3; D unclear. The CDR3 region is CASSPRLGPSDDTQYF. The CDR3 DNA reads as TGTGCCAGCAGCCCCCGTCTGGGCCCCTCCGACGATACGCAGTATTTT.